This note documents a single TCR beta chain sequence. The CDR3 length is 15 residues. Trimming pared 0 bases from V and 4 bases from J, leaving 12 bases between. From germline, CDR1 is SGDLS and CDR2 YYNGEE. Per the original methods: Quantification of nucleated cells was approximated via reference gene primer amplification. Produced via immunoSEQ multiplex PCR; TCRdb's table is partial and in-frame only. V, J and clone size reflect that table, while D and trimming were determined from the DNA. The sample shows some 180,000 clones, 82% of them seen only once. The sample is drawn from a study of blood T cell repertoires in COVID-19. For the study at large: The samples span acute and convalescent COVID-19 from the United States, Italy and Spain. Nucleic acid was either cDNA or gDNA, and it came from T cells, B-cell-depleted T cells, or PBMCs.

A Seattle source enrolled patients during active infection and followed them longitudinally. The clonotype originates from a woman in her sixties or seventies with COVID-19, enrolled during active disease. What was sequenced was peripheral blood. This chain links TRBV9 with TRBJ2-3; TRBD2 might be the D (6 bases). The DNA of the CDR3 is TGTGCCAGCAGCGTAGCGGGGACTCCTTCAGATACGCAGTATTTT. The encoded protein is CASSVAGTPSDTQYF.